Shown below are 6 T cell receptor beta chains from a single sample sequenced in a study of blood T cell repertoires in COVID-19. Clones were sequenced by immunoSEQ multiplex PCR, and TCRdb holds only the in-frame ones, with some missing. The sample has about 43,000 clones; 82% are singletons. The sequenced sample was peripheral blood. Receptor source: a woman aged 55-69 years with acute or convalescent COVID-19.

The chain is built from TRBV11-3 and TRBJ2-1; weak D call: TRBD1 (7 bases). The germline gives CDR1 SGHNT, CDR2 YENEEA. Trimming cost V 2 bases and J 7 bases, with 12 bases left between them. The CDR3 extends over 14 amino acids. Here the CDR3 reads CASSLKGAGNEQFF. For the CDR3, the DNA is TGTGCCAGCAGCTTAAAGGGGGCGGGGAATGAGCAGTTCTTC. Drawing the rest from reference TRBV11-3 and TRBJ2-1, the complete variable domain is EAGVVQSPRYKIIEKKQPVAFWCNPISGHNTLYWYLQNLGQGPELLIRYENEEAVDDSQLPKDRFSAERLKGVDSTLKIQPAELGDSAVYLCASSLKGAGNEQFFGPGTRLTVL.

Notes on this clone: The same CDR3 also results from other DNA sequences found in this sample. The genes are TRBV27 and TRBJ1-1; 9 nucleotides line up with TRBD1. Germline V lookup: CDR1 MNHEY, CDR2 SMNVEV (reference sequence). The CDR3 extends over 13 amino acids. The V segment lost 3 bases and the J segment 6 bases; nucleotides outside the gene matches: 2. CDR3 nucleotides: TGTGCCAGCAGTTTTAGACAGGGGGCTGAAGCTTTCTTT. This translates into CASSFRQGAEAFF.

J is TRBJ2-3 and V is TRBV29-1; D gene unclear. Trimming left V 4 bases short and J 2 bases short, with 13 bases between. The CDR3 is made up of 14 amino acids. Germline V lookup: CDR1 SQVTM, CDR2 ANQGSEA. CDR3 region: CSVGGETFTDTQYF. CDR3 sequence (DNA): TGCAGCGTTGGAGGCGAAACTTTCACAGATACGCAGTATTTT.

This chain uses TRBV11-3 with TRBJ2-1, with TRBD1 as a possible D gene (5 bases). The V and J ends lost 4 bases and 10 bases respectively, with 14 bases between them. This CDR3 has 13 residues. The V gene's germline CDR1 is SGHNT and CDR2 YENEEA. DNA of the CDR3: TGTGCCAGCAGCTATCTAAGGGGATTGGAGCAGTTCTTC. Protein: CASSYLRGLEQFF.

The CDR3 DNA sequence: TGTGCCAGCAGCAGGGAGCGGGGGGTTAGCACAGATACGCAGTATTTT. Encoded protein: CASSRERGVSTDTQYF. V is TRBV5-6 and J is TRBJ2-3; 9 positions match TRBD2. J was trimmed by 0 bases and V by 4 bases; bases with no gene match: 6. Germline CDR1 SGHDT, CDR2 YYEEEE. This CDR3 contains 16 residues.

This chain uses TRBV19 with TRBJ1-2, with TRBD1 matching 8 bases. Germline values: CDR1 LNHDA, CDR2 SQIVND (reference sequence). This CDR3 spans 15 amino acids. V shed 1 base and J 8 bases; nucleotides not matched to a gene: 9. The CDR3 loop reads CASSIGYGTGDGYTF. CDR3 nucleotides: TGTGCCAGTAGTATAGGATACGGGACAGGCGACGGCTACACCTTC.